The 14 T cell receptor beta chains presented below share a single source sample, sequenced in a study of CD8+ T cells in alopecia areata. In each case, RNA was isolated and then reverse transcribed into cDNA as the sequencing template. Libraries were prepared by immunoSEQ multiplex PCR; TCRdb keeps only in-frame clonotypes and omits some of them. This table holds about 150,000 clones, about 89% found once. This specimen was CD8+ T cells sorted from blood, taken at week 0. The receptors here all came from a human donor with alopecia areata.

The chain has TRBV27 and TRBJ2-7, with 8 positions matching TRBD1. V gave up 6 bases and J gave up 3 bases; unmatched junction bases: 4. The CDR3 runs to 13 residues. CDR1 and CDR2 (germline): MNHEY, SMNVEV (reference sequence). This CDR3 reads CASSPDRDYEQYF. The CDR3 region has the DNA TGTGCCAGCAGCCCGGACAGGGACTACGAGCAGTACTTC.

The rearrangement links TRBV30 to TRBJ2-1; 12 positions match TRBD2. CDR3 length: 13 residues. V lost 3 bases and J lost 7; bases outside the gene matches: 1. The germline gives CDR1 GTSNPN, CDR2 SVGIG (reference sequence). The CDR3 region is CAWSGTSGNEQFF. Here the CDR3 DNA reads TGTGCCTGGAGCGGGACTAGCGGGAATGAGCAGTTCTTC. Based on the CDR3 plus reference TRBV30 and TRBJ2-1, the full variable domain is SQTIHQWPATLVQPVGSPLSLECTVEGTSNPNLYWYRQAAGRGLQLLFYSVGIGQISSEVPQNLSASRPQDRQFILSSKKLLLSDSGFYLCAWSGTSGNEQFFGPGTRLTVL.

The sample holds a few counts of this clone. The chain couples TRBV10-3 to TRBJ2-3, with TRBD2 matching 13 bases. After removal of 2 bases from V and 2 bases from J, the junction contained 1 base not matched to a gene. The CDR3 is made up of 16 amino acids. Germline V CDR1 and CDR2: ENHRY, SYGVKD. CDR3 bases: TGTGCCATCAGTGAGGGGACTAGCGGGGTCACAGATACGCAGTATTTT. Translated: CAISEGTSGVTDTQYF.

The rearrangement links TRBV29-1 to TRBJ2-5, with D possibly called TRBD1 or TRBD2 (6 bases each). This CDR3 is 14 amino acids long. The germline V gene has CDR1 SQVTM and CDR2 ANQGSEA. V shed 6 bases and J shed 4 bases, with 18 bases lying between them. The CDR3 sequence: CSVAGIKGGETQYF. DNA for the CDR3: TGCAGCGTCGCCGGGATTAAGGGGGGAGAGACCCAGTACTTC.

The chain uses TRBV7-9 and TRBJ1-2; D gene unclear. This CDR3 has 15 residues. V shed 4 bases and J shed 4 bases, with 16 bases lying between them. Germline V gene data show CDR1 as SEHNR and CDR2 as FQNEAQ (reference sequence). The DNA for the CDR3 is TGTGCCAGCAGCTCTTCCAAGGGCCCGGGCTATGGCTACACCTTC. Its translation is CASSSSKGPGYGYTF.

This clone was recorded only once. The chain employs TRBV5-1 and TRBJ2-1; TRBD1 matches 7 bases. The CDR3 length is 16 residues. Germline V lookup: CDR1 SGHRS, CDR2 YFSETQ. V lost 4 bases to trimming and J lost 1 base; unmatched junction nucleotides: 8. This CDR3 reads CASSQRRTGSYNEQFF. CDR3 nucleotides: TGCGCCAGCAGCCAACGCCGGACAGGATCCTACAATGAGCAGTTCTTC.

The chain carries TRBV19 and TRBJ2-3, with 7 bases fitting TRBD1. This CDR3 spans 15 amino acids. J was trimmed by 5 bases and V by 6 bases; bases with no gene match: 11. Germline V gene lookup returns CDR1 LNHDA and CDR2 SQIVND (reference sequence). Written as DNA, the CDR3 is TGTGCCAGTAGCCCCTCAGGGGGATCGGGAGATACGCAGTATTTT. Amino acid sequence: CASSPSGGSGDTQYF.

The chain recombines TRBV27 with TRBJ2-3; D gene uncertain. Germline values: CDR1 MNHEY, CDR2 SMNVEV (reference sequence). The CDR3 loop spans 12 amino acids. The V and J ends lost 6 bases and 3 bases respectively, with 7 bases between them. This CDR3 reads CASRMGTDTQYF. In DNA form, the CDR3 reads TGTGCCAGCAGGATGGGGACAGATACGCAGTATTTT.

The chain recombines TRBV7-8 with TRBJ2-3, with TRBD2 identical over 16 bases. Germline trimming cut 6 bases from V and 4 bases from J; bases unmatched to any gene: 1. There are 15 residues in the CDR3. Germline assignment: CDR1 SGHVS and CDR2 FQNEAQ. This CDR3 is CASRGLAGGADTQYF. DNA for the CDR3: TGTGCCAGCAGGGGACTAGCGGGGGGGGCAGATACGCAGTATTTT.

V and J are TRBV7-9 and TRBJ2-7, with TRBD2 as a possible D gene (6 bases). CDR1 and CDR2 from the germline V gene are SEHNR and FQNEAQ (reference sequence). V was pared by 2 bases and J by 0 bases, with 14 bases between. There are 16 residues in the CDR3. The CDR3 nucleotides are TGTGCCAGCAGCTTAACCGCGGGACTTGCCTCCTACGAGCAGTACTTC. Its translation: CASSLTAGLASYEQYF.

J is TRBJ2-1 and V is TRBV10-2; no definite D call. Trimming shortened V by 3 bases and J by 9 bases, and 15 bases separated the two germline ends. The CDR3 is 14 amino acids. Germline assignment: CDR1 WSHSY and CDR2 SAAADI. The DNA of the CDR3 is TGCGCCAGCAGTGACCCCCGACTGATGGGTGAGCAGTTCTTC. Translated, it gives CASSDPRLMGEQFF.

In this sample, this clone turned up once. Here the CDR3 reads CASSLSSIGELFF. The CDR3 nucleotides read TGTGCCAGCAGTTTATCGAGCATTGGGGAGCTGTTTTTT. The rearrangement links TRBV28 to TRBJ2-2; D not resolved. This CDR3 comprises 13 residues. Trimming pared 1 base from V and 8 bases from J, leaving 8 bases between. From germline, CDR1 is MDHEN and CDR2 SYDVKM. Looking up the rest from reference TRBV28 and TRBJ2-2 gives the full variable domain: DVKVTQSSRYLVKRTGEKVFLECVQDMDHENMFWYRQDPGLGLRLIYFSYDVKMKEKGDIPEGYSVSREKKERFSLILESASTNQTSMYLCASSLSSIGELFFGEGSRLTVL.

The chain combines TRBV7-9 with TRBJ2-1, with D hard to call. Germline CDR1 SEHNR, CDR2 FQNEAQ (reference sequence). Trimming stripped 7 bases from V and 3 bases from J, with 13 bases between. The CDR3 consists of 14 residues. This chain's CDR3 is CASTGDTDYNEQFF. The CDR3 DNA reads TGTGCCAGCACCGGAGACACCGACTACAATGAGCAGTTCTTC.

The chain is built from TRBV30 and TRBJ2-7; D remains unclear. Trimming pared 3 bases from V and 3 bases from J, leaving 12 bases between. The CDR3 is made up of 13 amino acids. CDR1 is GTSNPN and CDR2 is SVGIG in the germline V gene (reference sequence). The CDR3 here is CAWRQPHLYEQYF. The DNA for the CDR3 is TGTGCCTGGAGGCAACCTCACCTCTACGAGCAGTACTTC.